Given below is one T cell receptor (beta chain) in context. This entry is derived from a study of OX40 agonist ivuxolimab in advanced cancers. Turning to the study itself: The patients received ivuxolimab by intravenous route every 2 weeks at 0.01 to 10 mg/kg.

Some clones are missing from TCRdb's copy, which holds only in-frame ones; the method was immunoSEQ multiplex PCR. This repertoire shows about 150,000 clones, roughly 94% found once; its top ten account for around 0.31%. Losses at the gene ends were 3 bases for V and 3 bases for J; bases not matched to a gene: 7. Germline-derived CDR1 and CDR2 are SGHNT and YYREEE (reference sequence). The CDR3 extends over 15 amino acids. This chain connects TRBV5-4 to TRBJ2-7; 9 bases match TRBD1. The receptor was isolated from an adult with an advanced solid tumor such as melanoma, head and neck, liver or kidney cancer. The input for sequencing was CD4+ or CD8+ T cells sorted from blood, taken in a trial of the OX40 agonist ivuxolimab. CDR3 nucleotides: TGTGCCAGCAGCTCGTCCGGGACAGGGTACTACGAGCAGTACTTC. It codes for CASSSSGTGYYEQYF.